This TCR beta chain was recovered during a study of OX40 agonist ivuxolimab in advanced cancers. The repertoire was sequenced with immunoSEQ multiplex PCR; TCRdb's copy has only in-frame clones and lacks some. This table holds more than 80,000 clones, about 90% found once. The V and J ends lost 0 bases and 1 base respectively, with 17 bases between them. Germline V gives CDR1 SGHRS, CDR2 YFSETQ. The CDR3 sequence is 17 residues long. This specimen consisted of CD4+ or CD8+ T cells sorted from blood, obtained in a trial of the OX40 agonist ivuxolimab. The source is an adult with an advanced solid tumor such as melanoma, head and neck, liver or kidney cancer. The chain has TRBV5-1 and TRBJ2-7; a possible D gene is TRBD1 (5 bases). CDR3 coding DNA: TGCGCCAGCAGCTTGGCTCGTGGGCAGGGTGGGTCCTACGAGCAGTACTTC. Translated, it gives CASSLARGQGGSYEQYF.